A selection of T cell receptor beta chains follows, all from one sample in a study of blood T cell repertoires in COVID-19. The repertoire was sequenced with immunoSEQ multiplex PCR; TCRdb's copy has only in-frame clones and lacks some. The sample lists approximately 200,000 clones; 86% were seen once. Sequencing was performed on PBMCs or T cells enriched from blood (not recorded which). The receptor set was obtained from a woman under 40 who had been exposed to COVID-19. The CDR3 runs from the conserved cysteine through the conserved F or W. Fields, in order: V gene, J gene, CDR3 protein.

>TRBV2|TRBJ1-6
CASTQFDSPLHF
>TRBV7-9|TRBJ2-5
CASSFRGLRETQYF
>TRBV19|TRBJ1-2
CASRMRDGNSYGYTF
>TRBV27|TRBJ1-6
CASSLLTGGDSPLHF
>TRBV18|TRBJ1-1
CASSLGANTEAFF
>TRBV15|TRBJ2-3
CATSRDSLSTDTQYF
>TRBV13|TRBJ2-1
CASSLNSPGNEQFF
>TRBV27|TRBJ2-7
CASSFRQGPPYEQYF
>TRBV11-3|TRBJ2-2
CASSTYRNTGELFF
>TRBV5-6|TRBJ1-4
CASSLGNRGFGEKLFF
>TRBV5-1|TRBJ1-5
CASSLGGPGNQPQHF
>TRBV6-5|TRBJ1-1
CASSPLLGEAEAFF
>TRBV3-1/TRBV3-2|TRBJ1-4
CASSEYRVPVEKLFF
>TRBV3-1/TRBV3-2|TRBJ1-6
CASSQEGQGGSPLHF
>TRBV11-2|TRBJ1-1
CASSFDWRDTEAFF
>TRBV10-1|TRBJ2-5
CASSEAGSQETQYF
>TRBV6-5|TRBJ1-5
CASYPGTGNAQPQHF
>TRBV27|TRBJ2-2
CASSLLGGLRLELFF
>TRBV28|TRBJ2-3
CASSAGPDSTDTQYF
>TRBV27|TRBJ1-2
CASSLAGMNYGYTF
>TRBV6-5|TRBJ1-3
CASSFTGSSGNTIYF
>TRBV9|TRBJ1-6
CASSVGGDPYSPLHF
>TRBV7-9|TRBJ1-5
CASSDEKEAQHF
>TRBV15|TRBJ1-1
CATSRDGGLGSEAFF
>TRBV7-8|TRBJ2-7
CASSLWVGWGGSYEQYF
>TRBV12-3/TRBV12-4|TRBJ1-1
CASRRRNTEAFF
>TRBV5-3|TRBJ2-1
CARSASDRGISYNEQFF
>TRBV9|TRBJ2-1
CASGGLAVTNEQFF
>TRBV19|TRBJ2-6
CASWDSNSGANVLTF
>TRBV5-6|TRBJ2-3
CASSLAGPEGPDTQYF
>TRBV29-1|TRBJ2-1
CSVVPQLAGGNNEQFF
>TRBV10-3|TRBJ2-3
CAISMDSGDTQYF
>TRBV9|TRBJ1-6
CASSVEAQGHNSPLHF
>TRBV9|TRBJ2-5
CASSVAGLAGQETQYF
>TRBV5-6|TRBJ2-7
CASSFGTGVYEQYF
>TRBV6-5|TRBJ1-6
CASSYGGGASPLHF
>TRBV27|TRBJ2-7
CASTLNGASGGVSSYEQYF
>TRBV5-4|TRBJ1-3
CASSLGTGGFRSGNTIYF
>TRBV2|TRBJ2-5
CASSVSGGSRETQYF
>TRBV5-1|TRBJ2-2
CASSFAGGRTGELFF
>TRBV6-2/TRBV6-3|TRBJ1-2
CASSYATLATGYTF
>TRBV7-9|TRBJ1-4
CAATGGAGEKLFF
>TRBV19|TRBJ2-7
CASRLAGALSYEQYF
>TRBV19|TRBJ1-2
CASSIVGTQGTYYGYTF
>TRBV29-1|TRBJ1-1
CSVGRGDTEAFF
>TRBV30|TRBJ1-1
CAWNQATVNTEAFF
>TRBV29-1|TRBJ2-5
CSADRDAETQYF
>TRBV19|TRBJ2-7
CASSTARGHEQYF
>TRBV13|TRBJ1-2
CASSRRDIHSYGYTF
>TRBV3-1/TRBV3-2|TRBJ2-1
CASSQGPNEFF
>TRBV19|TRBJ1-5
CASSIPQRGQPQHF